Listed here is a single T cell receptor (beta chain). The antigen is unknown. Together with a sample-barcoded 5' primer, a J-beta primer mix was included in a second PCR lasting about 7 to 11 cycles. Via MiXCR, TCRdb re-called the 5' RACE reads, giving one row per CDR3 protein. The sample carries about 290,000 distinct CDR3 sequences, roughly 27% recorded once. The source of the sample is a study of blood T cells in healthy people across ages. Broader study findings: Since the PBMCs were unsorted, naive and antigen-experienced cells could not be conclusively compared.

This CDR3 is 13 amino acids long. Per germline, CDR1 DFQATT and CDR2 SNEGSKA (reference sequence). V was trimmed by 6 bases and J by 4 bases, leaving 15 bases between them. The chain couples TRBV20-1 to TRBJ1-1, with TRBD1 as a possible D gene (6 bases). The sequence was obtained from a woman aged 70-85 years in good health. Sequenced material: blood. The CDR3 region is CSAQWGARTEAFF. The CDR3 nucleotides are TGCAGTGCACAGTGGGGGGCGCGCACTGAAGCTTTCTTT.